This TCR beta chain derives from a study of cytomegalovirus exposure and HLA in healthy donors. PCR was performed using 60 Vbeta and 13 Jbeta primers. The protocol was immunoSEQ multiplex PCR, while the TCRdb copy is restricted to in-frame clones and leaves out a portion. This table holds 110,000 or so clones, 82% found once. Germline trimming cut 5 bases from V and 10 bases from J; bases unmatched to any gene: 8. This CDR3 has 14 amino acids. CDR1 LNHDA and CDR2 SQIVND come from the germline V gene (reference sequence). The chain links TRBV19 to TRBJ2-7, with 13 nucleotides matching TRBD2. The clonotype originates from a woman aged 18-35 years in good health and CMV-seronegative. Input material: PBMCs. In nucleotides, the CDR3 is TGTGCCAGTAGTCCCAGGACTAGCGGGAGATACCAGTACTTC. Translating gives CASSPRTSGRYQYF.